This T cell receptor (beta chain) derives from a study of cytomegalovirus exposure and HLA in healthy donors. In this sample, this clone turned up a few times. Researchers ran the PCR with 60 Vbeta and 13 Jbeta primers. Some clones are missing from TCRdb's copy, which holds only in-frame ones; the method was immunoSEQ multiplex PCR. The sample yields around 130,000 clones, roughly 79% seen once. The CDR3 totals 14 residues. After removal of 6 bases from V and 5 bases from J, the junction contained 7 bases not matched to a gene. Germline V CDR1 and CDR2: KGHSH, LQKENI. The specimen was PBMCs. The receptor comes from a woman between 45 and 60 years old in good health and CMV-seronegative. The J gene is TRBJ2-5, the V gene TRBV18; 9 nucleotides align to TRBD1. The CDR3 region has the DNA TGTGCCAGCTCCCCCACAGGGGGCGAGGAGACCCAGTACTTC. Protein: CASSPTGGEETQYF.